The T cell receptor beta chain under discussion was sequenced for a study of cytomegalovirus exposure and HLA in healthy donors. For the study at large: In an early release, HLA-typed donors contributed 80 million to 95 million unique TCR sequences.

V lost 0 bases, J lost 6 bases, and 11 bases lay in between. Germline V lookup: CDR1 MNHNS, CDR2 SASEGT. The CDR3 consists of 15 residues. The PCR used 60 Vbeta and 13 Jbeta primers. Libraries were prepared by immunoSEQ multiplex PCR; TCRdb keeps only in-frame clonotypes and omits some of them. The sample has roughly 100,000 clones; approximately 69% are singletons. The clonotype originates from a man aged 25-45 years in good health and CMV-seronegative. V gene TRBV6-1 combines with J gene TRBJ1-4; maybe TRBD1 (6 bases). The sample consisted of PBMCs. Here the CDR3 reads CASSEAGQGYEKLFF. Here the CDR3 DNA reads TGTGCCAGCAGTGAAGCTGGGCAGGGGTATGAAAAACTGTTTTTT.